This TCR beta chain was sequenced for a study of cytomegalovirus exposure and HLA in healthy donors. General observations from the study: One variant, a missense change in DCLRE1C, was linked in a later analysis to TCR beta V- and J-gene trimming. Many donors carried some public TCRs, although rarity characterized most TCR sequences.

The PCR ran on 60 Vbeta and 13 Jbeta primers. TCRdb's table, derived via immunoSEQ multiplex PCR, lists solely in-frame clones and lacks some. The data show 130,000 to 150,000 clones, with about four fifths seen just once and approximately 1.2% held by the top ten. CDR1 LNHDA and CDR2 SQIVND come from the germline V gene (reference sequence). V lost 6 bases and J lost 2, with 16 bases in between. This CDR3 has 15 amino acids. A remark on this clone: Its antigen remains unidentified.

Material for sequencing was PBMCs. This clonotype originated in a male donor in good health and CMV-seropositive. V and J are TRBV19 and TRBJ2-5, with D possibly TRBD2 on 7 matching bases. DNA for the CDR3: TGTGCCAGTAGCGGGGGAGGGGGGCGGCAAGAGACCCAGTACTTC. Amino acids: CASSGGGGRQETQYF.